These 10 T cell receptor beta chains share one sample of origin, sequenced in a study of cytomegalovirus exposure and HLA in healthy donors. PCR amplification relied on 60 Vbeta primers (plus 13 Jbeta primers). The repertoire was sequenced with immunoSEQ multiplex PCR; TCRdb's copy has only in-frame clones and lacks some. The table lists about 190,000 clones, 78% of them singletons. The sequencing sample was made of PBMCs. These receptors were taken from a woman under 40 in good health and CMV-seropositive.

The CDR3 is CASSEGTEQYF. CDR3 coding DNA: TGTGCCAGCAGTGAAGGGACTGAGCAGTACTTC. J is TRBJ2-7 and V is TRBV6-1; tentatively, D is TRBD2 (5 bases). Trimming took 1 base from V and 7 from J, leaving 5 bases between them. CDR1 and CDR2 (germline): MNHNS, SASEGT. The CDR3 is 11 residues long.

This chain uses TRBV7-9 with TRBJ1-4, with a weak D call TRBD1 (5 bases). Trimming took 1 base from V and 3 from J, leaving 9 bases between them. The CDR3 length is 15 residues. CDR1 and CDR2 (germline): SEHNR, FQNEAQ (reference sequence). The CDR3 coding sequence is TGTGCCAGCAGCTTAGTTCAGGGTTCTAATGAAAAACTGTTTTTT. Residues: CASSLVQGSNEKLFF.

The chain combines TRBV5-1 with TRBJ1-1; D may be TRBD1 (5 bases). Germline V gene sequence: CDR1 SGHRS, CDR2 YFSETQ. V lost 4 bases, J lost 3 bases, and 19 bases lay in between. The CDR3 has 16 residues. CDR3 region: CASSLGHLVRHTEAFF. The CDR3 DNA follows: TGCGCCAGCAGCCTCGGACACCTCGTCCGGCACACTGAAGCTTTCTTT.

V gene TRBV10-1 combines with J gene TRBJ1-2, with TRBD1 identical over 9 bases. This CDR3 is built from 13 residues. V was pared by 6 bases and J by 6 bases, with 5 bases of the junction left unmatched. Germline CDR1 reads WNHNN; CDR2 reads SYGVQD (reference sequence). The CDR3 DNA sequence: TGCGCCAGCAGCCCGGACAGGGGCAATGGCTACACCTTC. Protein product: CASSPDRGNGYTF.

The chain employs TRBV9 and TRBJ1-4; TRBD1 matches at 9 bases. The germline V gene has CDR1 SGDLS and CDR2 YYNGEE. This CDR3 comprises 16 residues. Trimming removed 3 bases from V and 8 bases from J; junction bases left unmatched: 11. The CDR3 DNA sequence: TGTGCCAGCAGCGCCAGACCGGGACAGGGTGGGGAAAAACTGTTTTTT. This codes for CASSARPGQGGEKLFF.

The chain is built from TRBV5-1 and TRBJ1-2, with 7 bases aligning to TRBD1. Losses at the gene ends were 4 bases for V and 0 bases for J; bases not matched to a gene: 15. CDR3 length equals 18 residues. Germline V gene data show CDR1 as SGHRS and CDR2 as YFSETQ. The CDR3 DNA reads as TGCGCCAGCAGCCGGAACCCGGGACAGCTAAATTCTAACTATGGCTACACCTTC. Amino acid sequence: CASSRNPGQLNSNYGYTF.

The CDR3 here is CASRPSGRAIQYF. CDR3 nucleotide sequence: TGTGCCAGCAGGCCTAGCGGGAGGGCCATTCAGTACTTC. This chain joins TRBV28 and TRBJ2-7, with 12 bases matching TRBD2. The J call may be in error: the DNA end matches TRBJ2-4 better. CDR3 size: 13 residues. Germline-derived CDR1 and CDR2 are MDHEN and SYDVKM.

The chain's CDR3 is CASSPPGGTNTQYF. For the CDR3, the DNA is TGTGCCAGCTCACCCCCTGGGGGGACCAATACGCAGTATTTT. The rearrangement links TRBV18 to TRBJ2-3; a possible D gene is TRBD2 (6 bases). Per the germline V gene, CDR1 is KGHSH and CDR2 is LQKENI. The germline V and J ends were trimmed by 3 bases and 7 bases, with 14 bases remaining between them. CDR3 size: 14 residues. Drawing the rest from reference TRBV18 and TRBJ2-3, the complete variable domain is NAGVMQNPRHLVRRRGQEARLRCSPMKGHSHVYWYRQLPEEGLKFMVYLQKENIIDESGMPKERFSAEFPKEGPSILRIQQVVRGDSAAYFCASSPPGGTNTQYFGPGTRLTVL.

This chain links TRBV9 with TRBJ1-2; D is uncertain. This CDR3 has 17 amino acids. Trimming pared 0 bases from V and 4 bases from J, leaving 19 bases between. In germline, CDR1 is SGDLS, CDR2 YYNGEE. The CDR3 DNA sequence: TGTGCCAGCAGCGTAGGTGTCAGTACCCAAGGAGGCTATGGCTACACCTTC. As protein: CASSVGVSTQGGYGYTF.

This chain joins TRBV7-9 and TRBJ2-1; D remains unclear. With 5 bases removed from V and 4 bases from J, the gap between germline ends came to 12 bases. The CDR3 runs to 14 residues. Per germline, CDR1 SEHNR and CDR2 FQNEAQ (reference sequence). The CDR3 bases are TGTGCCAGCAGCCTTGCGGCTGAGTACAATGAGCAGTTCTTC. This gives the protein CASSLAAEYNEQFF.